The next 32 T cell receptor beta chains were all read from a single sample in a study of T cell changes during pregnancy in multiple sclerosis. TCRdb's copy holds only in-frame clones and misses some; the assay was immunoSEQ multiplex PCR. The sample consists of about 32,000 clones, more than 70% of them appearing once. Sequencing used CD8+ T cells from peripheral blood mononuclear cells, obtained in the first trimester of pregnancy. Receptors were obtained from a female donor with multiple sclerosis, enrolled in a pregnancy study.

V gene TRBV10-1 combines with J gene TRBJ2-7; TRBD2 is a possible D gene (6 bases). The CDR3 totals 14 residues. V lost 6 bases and J lost 1, with 13 bases in between. Germline CDR1 and CDR2: WNHNN and SYGVQD (reference sequence). This CDR3 is CASRDSGKSYEQYF. The CDR3 region has the DNA TGCGCCAGCAGGGATAGCGGAAAATCCTACGAGCAGTACTTC.

In this sample, this clone turned up a few times. The V and J genes are TRBV7-9 and TRBJ2-1; D uncertain. V lost 2 bases, J lost 8 bases, and 7 bases lay in between. The germline CDR1 and CDR2 sequences are SEHNR and FQNEAQ (reference sequence). The CDR3 has 12 residues. CDR3 coding DNA: TGTGCCAGCAGCTTAACGAGAGATGAGCAGTTCTTC. This sequence encodes CASSLTRDEQFF.

This chain joins TRBV5-6 and TRBJ1-3; D is uncertain. Germline V gives CDR1 SGHDT, CDR2 YYEEEE. With 0 bases removed from V and 0 bases from J, the gap between germline ends came to 4 bases. CDR3 size: 14 residues. CDR3 sequence reads: CASSLELSGNTIYF. The CDR3 DNA reads as TGTGCCAGCAGCTTGGAACTCTCTGGAAACACCATATATTTT.

The chain combines TRBV10-3 with TRBJ2-1, with TRBD1 matching over 10 bases. Germline assignment: CDR1 ENHRY and CDR2 SYGVKD. V was clipped by 7 bases and J by 6 bases; unmatched bases: 12. The CDR3 totals 16 residues. In nucleotides, the CDR3 is TGTGCCATCATCTCCGGGACAGGGGTAGTGGGCAATGAGCAGTTCTTC. Protein sequence: CAIISGTGVVGNEQFF.

CDR3 sequence (DNA): TGTGCCAGCAGCCTTGGACAGGGCGTGGAGACCCAGTACTTC. Translating gives CASSLGQGVETQYF. The chain has TRBV2 and TRBJ2-5; 8 bases match TRBD1. Trimming removed 6 bases from V and 5 bases from J; junction bases left unmatched: 8. This CDR3 region has 14 residues. CDR1 is SNHLY, CDR2 FYNNEI, per germline.

V gene TRBV5-1 combines with J gene TRBJ2-2, with 8 positions matching TRBD2. Unmatched junction bases numbered 8, after V lost 2 bases and J lost 5 bases. Germline assignment: CDR1 SGHRS and CDR2 YFSETQ. CDR3 length: 16 residues. Here the CDR3 reads CASSFVASGRTGELFF. Here the CDR3 DNA reads TGCGCCAGCAGCTTCGTAGCTAGCGGGCGTACCGGGGAGCTGTTTTTT.

The chain employs TRBV5-1 and TRBJ2-3; 7 bases match TRBD1. The germline gives CDR1 SGHRS, CDR2 YFSETQ. The CDR3 totals 15 residues. V dropped 4 bases and J dropped 1; count of bases not matched to a gene: 6. CDR3 protein: CASSRDSPGTDTQYF. For the CDR3, the DNA is TGCGCCAGCAGCCGGGACAGCCCAGGCACAGATACGCAGTATTTT.

The rearrangement links TRBV6-1 to TRBJ2-7; D possibly corresponds to TRBD1 (5 bases). The CDR3 length is 14 residues. CDR1 is MNHNS, CDR2 SASEGT, per germline. The V end lost 2 bases, the J end lost 1 base, and 9 bases lay between the germline ends. CDR3 sequence (DNA): TGTGCCAGCAGTGAAAGCCACAGGTCCTACGAGCAGTACTTC. This codes for CASSESHRSYEQYF.

The CDR3 DNA follows: TGTGCCAGCAGTTTCCCAGGGACCTACGAGCAGTACTTC. It encodes CASSFPGTYEQYF. V gene TRBV27 combines with J gene TRBJ2-7; tentative D call: TRBD1 (5 bases). Looked up from germline, CDR1 is MNHEY and CDR2 is SMNVEV (reference sequence). The CDR3 is made up of 13 amino acids. Trimming pared 3 bases from V and 2 bases from J, leaving 8 bases between.

The rearrangement joins TRBV27 to TRBJ1-1, with 7 bases matching TRBD1. CDR1 is MNHEY, CDR2 SMNVEV, per germline (reference sequence). This CDR3 has 15 amino acids. With V trimmed by 4 bases and J by 1 base, 6 bases remained unmatched. The DNA of the CDR3 is TGTGCCAGCAGTTACCGTCAGGGGGGGAACACTGAAGCTTTCTTT. Encoded protein: CASSYRQGGNTEAFF.

This clone has only one observation. V usage is TRBV5-1 and J usage is TRBJ2-7, with 14 bases aligning to TRBD2. The CDR3 totals 16 residues. The germline CDR1 and CDR2 sequences are SGHRS and YFSETQ. J lost 2 bases, V lost 4 bases, and 5 bases had no gene match. The CDR3 bases are TGCGCCAGCAGCCGGACTAGCGGGAGGCCGGCCTACGAGCAGTACTTC. The encoded protein is CASSRTSGRPAYEQYF.

The V call is TRBV11-2, the J call TRBJ2-7, with 9 bases matching TRBD2. CDR3 length equals 16 residues. Trimming cost V 1 base and J 3 bases; bases outside gene matches: 7. Per the germline V gene, CDR1 is SGHAT and CDR2 is FQNNGV. The CDR3: CASSLGSSGVVYEQYF. The CDR3 DNA follows: TGTGCCAGCAGCTTAGGCTCTAGCGGGGTTGTCTACGAGCAGTACTTC. Full variable domain (remainder filled in from reference TRBV11-2 and TRBJ2-7): EAGVAQSPRYKIIEKRQSVAFWCNPISGHATLYWYQQILGQGPKLLIQFQNNGVVDDSQLPKDRFSAERLKGVDSTLKIQPAKLEDSAVYLCASSLGSSGVVYEQYFGPGTRLTVT.

This clone has a handful of counts. This chain connects TRBV19 to TRBJ1-5, with D hard to call. The V end was cut by 4 bases, the J end by 5 bases, with 24 bases between. The CDR3 has 18 residues. CDR1 and CDR2 (germline): LNHDA, SQIVND (reference sequence). The CDR3 DNA is TGTGCCAGTAGTACCATTCTAGAGACGGGATCAAATTATCAGCCCCAGCATTTT. Protein: CASSTILETGSNYQPQHF.

The chain couples TRBV6-4 to TRBJ2-1; a weak D match, TRBD1 (5 bases). V shed 3 bases and J shed 6 bases, with 9 bases lying between them. Germline loops: CDR1 MRHNA, CDR2 SNTAGT. The CDR3 is made up of 13 amino acids. CDR3 DNA sequence: TGTGCCAGCAGTGATCTAGGGGTCAATGAGCAGTTCTTC. Its protein is CASSDLGVNEQFF.

V and J are TRBV10-1 and TRBJ2-7, with D possibly TRBD1 on 6 matching bases. The germline V gene encodes CDR1 WNHNN and CDR2 SYGVQD (reference sequence). Between the trimmed V and J ends, which lost 1 base and 5 bases, there was a span of 21 bases. This CDR3 has 17 amino acids. CDR3 sequence: CASSEFPFPQGSDEQYF. DNA for the CDR3: TGCGCCAGCAGTGAGTTCCCTTTCCCACAGGGTTCCGACGAGCAGTACTTC.

This rearrangement joins TRBV7-9 to TRBJ2-1; TRBD2 agrees at 7 bases. With V trimmed by 4 bases and J by 2 bases, 8 bases remained unmatched. Germline V lookup: CDR1 SEHNR, CDR2 FQNEAQ (reference sequence). There are 16 residues in the CDR3. CDR3 region: CASSSNPGLPYNEQFF. The CDR3 bases are TGTGCCAGCAGCTCGAATCCGGGACTACCCTACAATGAGCAGTTCTTC. Full variable domain (rest looked up from reference TRBV7-9 and TRBJ2-1): DTGVSQNPRHKITKRGQNVTFRCDPISEHNRLYWYRQTLGQGPEFLTYFQNEAQLEKSRLLSDRFSAERPKGSFSTLEIQRTEQGDSAMYLCASSSNPGLPYNEQFFGPGTRLTVL.

CDR3 amino acids: CASSYSLVGRDDEQYF. The CDR3 nucleotides are TGTGCCAGCAGTTACTCGTTAGTCGGGAGAGATGACGAGCAGTACTTC. This chain joins TRBV6-5 and TRBJ2-7; D may be TRBD2 (6 bases). Deletions cut 0 bases from V and 5 bases from J, with 17 bases between. Germline CDR1 reads MNHEY; CDR2 reads SVGAGI. The CDR3 is 16 residues long.

V gene TRBV13 combines with J gene TRBJ1-2; unclear D gene. Germline V gene data show CDR1 as PRHDT and CDR2 as FYEKMQ (reference sequence). The CDR3 sequence is 13 residues long. V was clipped by 5 bases and J by 8 bases, with 15 bases between them. The chain's CDR3 is CASSLSMLEGYTF. CDR3 nucleotides: TGTGCCAGCAGCCTCTCCATGTTAGAGGGCTACACCTTC.

The J gene is TRBJ2-7, the V gene TRBV27; 9 positions match TRBD1. This CDR3 region has 19 residues. Trimming at V came to 1 base and at J to 2 bases, leaving 15 bases not matched to a gene. Germline values: CDR1 MNHEY, CDR2 SMNVEV (reference sequence). CDR3 in amino acids: CASSLYAPPQGAYAYEQYF. The CDR3 nucleotides are TGTGCCAGCAGTTTATACGCTCCCCCACAGGGGGCTTATGCCTACGAGCAGTACTTC.

V usage is TRBV5-5 and J usage is TRBJ2-1; no clear D gene. The CDR3 is 18 amino acids. Per germline, CDR1 SGHKS and CDR2 YYEKEE (reference sequence). The V and J ends lost 3 bases and 3 bases respectively, with 22 bases between them. The CDR3 nucleotides are TGTGCCAGCAGCTCAGTGTTAGGTCTTAGCTCATACTACAATGAGCAGTTCTTC. Amino acids: CASSSVLGLSSYYNEQFF.

The chain links TRBV9 to TRBJ2-5; 7 bases are a match to TRBD2. The CDR3 has 14 residues. V lost 0 bases and J lost 3; bases outside the gene matches: 2. Looked up from germline, CDR1 is SGDLS and CDR2 is YYNGEE. The CDR3 protein is CASSVGGTKETQYF. The CDR3 DNA is TGTGCCAGCAGCGTAGGAGGGACTAAAGAGACCCAGTACTTC.

The DNA for the CDR3 is TGTGCCAGCAGTCGAGGGTTTAGCGGGGCAGATACGCAGTATTTT. Translating gives CASSRGFSGADTQYF. The chain employs TRBV6-1 and TRBJ2-3, with TRBD2 identical over 8 bases. Germline loops: CDR1 MNHNS, CDR2 SASEGT. The CDR3 contains 15 residues. V lost 5 bases, J lost 4 bases, and 8 bases stayed unmatched.

The chain combines TRBV27 with TRBJ2-2; possibly TRBD1 for D (6 bases). The V and J ends lost 2 bases and 6 bases respectively, with 10 bases between them. In germline, CDR1 is MNHEY, CDR2 SMNVEV (reference sequence). This CDR3 region has 14 residues. The CDR3 loop reads CASSLRQVPGELFF. CDR3 sequence (DNA): TGTGCCAGCAGTTTAAGACAGGTTCCCGGGGAGCTGTTTTTT.

The chain carries TRBV28 and TRBJ1-1; D is possibly TRBD1 (6 bases). Germline V gives CDR1 MDHEN, CDR2 SYDVKM. The CDR3 totals 15 residues. V lost 2 bases to trimming and J lost 0 bases, with 10 bases between them. CDR3: CASSLPSGVNTEAFF. DNA for the CDR3: TGTGCCAGCAGTTTACCCTCAGGGGTGAACACTGAAGCTTTCTTT.

This clone rates as medium-sized. The rearrangement links TRBV6-1 to TRBJ2-1, with 13 bases aligning to TRBD2. V was clipped by 5 bases and J by 8 bases; unmatched bases: 6. The CDR3 is 15 amino acids. Germline V lookup: CDR1 MNHNS, CDR2 SASEGT. CDR3 loop: CASSRTSGSADEQFF. The CDR3 DNA follows: TGTGCCAGCAGTCGGACTAGCGGGAGCGCGGATGAGCAGTTCTTC.

V gene TRBV10-3 combines with J gene TRBJ1-5; D remains unclear. The CDR3 is 13 amino acids. The germline gives CDR1 ENHRY, CDR2 SYGVKD. Trimming took 2 bases from V and 7 from J, leaving 9 bases between them. This chain's CDR3 is CAISEQGSQPQHF. CDR3 in DNA: TGTGCCATCAGTGAGCAAGGGAGCCAGCCCCAGCATTTT.

The chain employs TRBV12-5 and TRBJ2-7; the D gene is possibly TRBD1 (5 bases). Germline-derived CDR1 and CDR2 are LGHNT and FRNRAP. V was clipped by 2 bases and J by 7 bases, with 9 bases between them. CDR3 length equals 12 residues. The CDR3 nucleotides are TGTGCTAGTGGTTTGAAGGGGTGGGAGCAGTACTTC. The encoded protein is CASGLKGWEQYF.

V and J are TRBV5-4 and TRBJ2-7; possibly TRBD2 for D (6 bases). V was clipped by 1 base and J by 4 bases, with 9 bases between them. Germline assignment: CDR1 SGHNT and CDR2 YYREEE (reference sequence). This CDR3 is built from 13 residues. This CDR3 is CASSLRGLYEQYF. For the CDR3, the DNA is TGTGCCAGCAGCTTGAGGGGACTGTACGAGCAGTACTTC.

This clone was counted between two and nine times. This chain uses TRBV6-4 with TRBJ2-3, with 8 nucleotides matching TRBD2. The germline gives CDR1 MRHNA, CDR2 SNTAGT. CDR3 length: 15 amino acids. V dropped 3 bases and J dropped 2; count of bases not matched to a gene: 4. CDR3 nucleotides: TGTGCCAGCAGTGAAACACTAGCGGCCACAGATACGCAGTATTTT. Residues: CASSETLAATDTQYF.

The rearrangement joins TRBV13 to TRBJ2-7, with TRBD1 identical over 8 bases. Germline trimming cut 10 bases from V and 0 bases from J; bases unmatched to any gene: 5. The CDR3 runs 13 residues. Germline values: CDR1 PRHDT, CDR2 FYEKMQ (reference sequence). CDR3 protein: CATSGQDSYEQYF. As DNA, the CDR3 is TGTGCCACTTCGGGACAGGACTCCTACGAGCAGTACTTC. The full variable domain, rest sourced from reference TRBV13 and TRBJ2-7, is AAGVIQSPRHLIKEKRETATLKCYPIPRHDTVYWYQQGPGQDPQFLISFYEKMQSDKGSIPDRFSAQQFSDYHSELNMSSLELGDSALYFCATSGQDSYEQYFGPGTRLTVT.

The chain joins TRBV5-3 to TRBJ2-7, with D perhaps TRBD2 (6 bases). TRBV5-3 is sorted into the ORF group, with uncertain function. This CDR3 has 15 amino acids. V lost 5 bases to trimming and J lost 5 bases, with 20 bases between them. CDR3 loop: CARRPTGAGRHEQYF. The CDR3 DNA follows: TGTGCCAGAAGACCGACCGGGGCGGGAAGGCACGAGCAGTACTTC.

This chain joins TRBV27 and TRBJ2-1; no reliable D call. The CDR3 spans 16 residues. V was clipped by 5 bases and J by 7 bases, with 21 bases between them. The germline V gene encodes CDR1 MNHEY and CDR2 SMNVEV (reference sequence). The CDR3 sequence: CASSPRKCPYVNEQFF. In nucleotides, the CDR3 is TGTGCCAGCAGTCCACGTAAGTGTCCCTATGTAAATGAGCAGTTCTTC.